This TCR beta chain was obtained from a study of T-cell memory formation after mild COVID-19. At the level of the study: TCR clusters were mostly donor specific. The study's findings and limits: Clones contracting day 15 to 85 were balanced CD4/CD8; later expanders leaned CD4+.

TCRdb re-called the 5' RACE reads through MiXCR, storing one row per CDR3 protein. This sample has hundreds of thousands of distinct CDR3 sequences, with roughly 25% found just once. Germline V gene data show CDR1 as SGDLS and CDR2 as YYNGEE. This CDR3 is 16 amino acids long. The V and J ends lost 1 base and 5 bases respectively, with 16 bases between them. This clonotype appeared many times. Its cognate antigen is unknown. The chain carries TRBV9 and TRBJ2-1; no clear D. The clonotype comes from an adult woman who had mild COVID-19 (a few samples of this study predate the infection). Cell type and time point are not known. Sequencing was done on a sample of PBMCs or a T cell subset sorted from them (not recorded which). CDR3 sequence: CASSVIPRLGNNEQFF. The CDR3 nucleotides are TGTGCCAGCAGCGTAATACCTCGACTGGGGAACAATGAGCAGTTCTTC.